Listed below are T cell receptor beta chains from one sample, sequenced in a study of blood T cell repertoires in COVID-19. This table comes from immunoSEQ multiplex PCR, and its TCRdb copy is limited to in-frame clones, with some not included. Of 150,000 to 200,000 clones listed, about 80% are singletons. Sample: PBMCs or T cells enriched from blood (not recorded which). The receptors originated from a man aged 50 to 60 who had recovered from COVID-19. The CDR3 runs from the conserved cysteine through the conserved F or W. The D gene is left open where the match is weak. Clone size is not always given. Where it is, it says once, few, many or a class for expanded clones.

.	.	TRBV7-2	TRBJ1-2	TGTGCCAGCAGCTTAGAACGGGTTAGCGGCTACACCTTC	CASSLERVSGYTF
TRBD2	.	TRBV6-4	TRBJ2-3	TGTGCCAGCAGTCCCACTAGCGGGGAAAGCACAGATACGCAGTATTTT	CASSPTSGESTDTQYF
.	.	TRBV6-5	TRBJ1-2	TGTGCCAGCAGGGCGCCCGAGGACTATGGCTACACCTTC	CASRAPEDYGYTF
TRBD1	.	TRBV5-1	TRBJ1-2	TGCGCCAGCAGCGAGGGACAGGCGGCGGGCTACACCTTC	CASSEGQAAGYTF
.	.	TRBV19	TRBJ2-2	TGTGCCAGTAGTAAGGTGTCAGGGGTCACCGGGGAGCTGTTTTTT	CASSKVSGVTGELFF
.	.	TRBV9	TRBJ2-3	TGTGCCAGCAGCGTAGATGCGGGGACTCAGCCAGATACGCAGTATTTT	CASSVDAGTQPDTQYF
.	.	TRBV3-1/TRBV3-2	TRBJ2-2	TGTGCCAGCAGCCAGGGTGGGAGCGGGGAGCTGTTTTTT	CASSQGGSGELFF
.	.	TRBV4-3	TRBJ2-6	TGCGCCAGCAGCCAAGATCGGGGCTCTGGGGCCAACGTCCTGACTTTC	CASSQDRGSGANVLTF
TRBD2	.	TRBV5-1	TRBJ2-7	TGCGCCAGCAGCTCCGCGGGGGCCTACGAGCAGTACTTC	CASSSAGAYEQYF
.	.	TRBV19	TRBJ2-2	TGTGCCAGTAGTATAGTTTCGGGGAACACCGGGGAGCTGTTTTTT	CASSIVSGNTGELFF
.	.	TRBV10-2	TRBJ1-3	TGCGCCAGCAGTGACCCGGCCGAGGAAAACACCATATATTTT	CASSDPAEENTIYF
.	.	TRBV9	TRBJ2-2	TGTGCCAGCAGCGCCGTATCCGGGGAGCTGTTTTTT	CASSAVSGELFF
.	.	TRBV7-2	TRBJ1-1	TGTGCCAGCAGCCTCAGCTCAGGGAGGGCGCGGGTCAAGACTGAAGCTTTCTTT	CASSLSSGRARVKTEAFF
.	.	TRBV6-5	TRBJ2-5	TGTGCCAGCACCCCAGGGGGGTTGGAGACCCAGTACTTC	CASTPGGLETQYF
TRBD2	.	TRBV9	TRBJ2-1	TGTGCCAGCAGCGTAGGTAGCGGGGGATACAATGAGCAGTTCTTC	CASSVGSGGYNEQFF
TRBD2	.	TRBV10-1	TRBJ2-3	TGCGCCAGCAGTGAGTCTTGGAAGCGGGGGGAAGATACGCAGTATTTT	CASSESWKRGEDTQYF
TRBD1	.	TRBV6-4	TRBJ2-3	TGTGCCAGCAGTCCCGGGACAGCTCGCACAGATACGCAGTATTTT	CASSPGTARTDTQYF
.	.	TRBV5-5	TRBJ2-3	TGTGCCAGCAGCTTTTCGATAGGCACAGATACGCAGTATTTT	CASSFSIGTDTQYF
.	.	TRBV5-6	TRBJ1-2	TGTGCCAGCAGCTACCGCGGGGGCGTTCTTTCTGGCTACACCTTC	CASSYRGGVLSGYTF
.	.	TRBV5-1	TRBJ2-7	TGCGCCAGCAGCTCGGGTAGCTCCTACGAGCAGTACTTC	CASSSGSSYEQYF
TRBD1	.	TRBV19	TRBJ1-1	TGTGCCAGTGGGACTAGAGGGGGCCCTTCTGAAGCTTTCTTT	CASGTRGGPSEAFF
.	few	TRBV6-5	TRBJ2-7	TGTGCCAGCAGGCGCCCGGCGGGCGAGCAGTACTTC	CASRRPAGEQYF
TRBD1	.	TRBV5-1	TRBJ1-2	TGCGCCAGCAGCCCCCAGGGGGCGGGTGGCTACACCTTC	CASSPQGAGGYTF
.	.	TRBV3-1/TRBV3-2	TRBJ2-7	TGTGCCAGCAGCCAAGGGGCCACGGGGTCCTCCTACGAGCAGTACTTC	CASSQGATGSSYEQYF
TRBD1	few	TRBV2	TRBJ2-7	TGTGCCAGCATTCGCGGGACAGGGGATTACGAGCAGTACTTC	CASIRGTGDYEQYF
.	.	TRBV18	TRBJ1-1	TGTGCCAGCTCATCAAACACAGGGTACACTGAAGCTTTCTTT	CASSSNTGYTEAFF